One sample yielded the 9 T cell receptor beta chains listed below, sequenced in a study of OX40 agonist ivuxolimab in advanced cancers. TCRdb's table, derived via immunoSEQ multiplex PCR, lists solely in-frame clones and lacks some. The table records around 110,000 clones, 91% of them present only once. Specimen: CD4+ or CD8+ T cells sorted from blood, collected in a trial of the OX40 agonist ivuxolimab. The receptor set was obtained from an adult with an advanced solid tumor such as melanoma, head and neck, liver or kidney cancer.

The rearrangement uses TRBV18 and TRBJ2-2; D not certain. CDR3 length: 16 residues. Germline CDR1 and CDR2: KGHSH and LQKENI. V lost 1 base and J lost 4, with 13 bases in between. The CDR3 DNA reads TGTGCCAGCTCACCACGGGAATCCTTGGGCACCGGGGAGCTGTTTTTT. Translation gives CASSPRESLGTGELFF.

The J gene is TRBJ2-1, the V gene TRBV28; the D call may be TRBD1 or TRBD2 (5 bases each). Per germline, CDR1 MDHEN and CDR2 SYDVKM. There are 15 residues in the CDR3. Trimming removed 5 bases from V and 5 bases from J, with 16 bases in between. In nucleotides, the CDR3 is TGTGCCAGCAGTAACGGGACGCCACGGGACAATGAGCAGTTCTTC. Translating gives CASSNGTPRDNEQFF.

This clone has more than one count but fewer than ten. The V call is TRBV28, the J call TRBJ1-5, with D perhaps TRBD1 (6 bases). With 3 bases removed from V and 3 bases from J, the gap between germline ends came to 12 bases. There are 15 residues in the CDR3. From germline, CDR1 is MDHEN and CDR2 SYDVKM. Written as DNA, the CDR3 is TGTGCCAGCAGTTTGGAGACAGGCCCCAATCAGCCCCAGCATTTT. It yields the protein CASSLETGPNQPQHF.

The V gene is TRBV15, the J gene TRBJ1-4, with D perhaps matching TRBD1 (6 bases). This CDR3 is built from 16 residues. Looked up from germline, CDR1 is LNHNV and CDR2 is YYDKDF (reference sequence). V lost 0 bases to trimming and J lost 3 bases, with 11 bases between them. CDR3 nucleotides: TGTGCCACCAGCAGAGATCCGGGGGCGGCTAATGAAAAACTGTTTTTT. Translated, it gives CATSRDPGAANEKLFF. Full variable domain (rest looked up from reference TRBV15 and TRBJ1-4): DAMVIQNPRYQVTQFGKPVTLSCSQTLNHNVMYWYQQKSSQAPKLLFHYYDKDFNNEADTPDNFQSRRPNTSFCFLDIRSPGLGDTAMYLCATSRDPGAANEKLFFGSGTQLSVL.

CDR3 DNA: TGTGCCAGCAGCTTAGATCTGAGGGCTGAAGCTTTCTTT. It specifies CASSLDLRAEAFF. This chain connects TRBV7-9 to TRBJ1-1; D remains unclear. The V gene lost 1 base and the J gene lost 6 bases, with 9 bases spanning the gap. Looked up from germline, CDR1 is SEHNR and CDR2 is FQNEAQ (reference sequence). This CDR3 has 13 amino acids.

This chain joins TRBV10-3 and TRBJ1-3; TRBD1 matches 8 bases. Germline V gene sequence: CDR1 ENHRY, CDR2 SYGVKD. The CDR3 contains 18 residues. J was trimmed by 0 bases and V by 6 bases; bases with no gene match: 13. CDR3 sequence reads: CAISLQGQVSTSGNTIYF. In DNA form, the CDR3 reads TGTGCCATCAGCCTTCAGGGACAGGTGTCTACCTCTGGAAACACCATATATTTT.

This clone showed up just once. The chain joins TRBV5-1 to TRBJ2-3, with TRBD2 identical over 10 bases. Germline-derived CDR1 and CDR2 are SGHRS and YFSETQ. This CDR3 is 15 amino acids long. Germline trimming cut 2 bases from V and 4 bases from J; bases unmatched to any gene: 4. The CDR3 sequence: CASSLLAGSPDTQYF. The CDR3 DNA reads TGCGCCAGCAGCTTACTAGCGGGGAGCCCAGATACGCAGTATTTT.

The chain combines TRBV7-2 with TRBJ2-2; D remains ambiguous. The length of the CDR3 is 14 residues. In germline, CDR1 is SGHTA, CDR2 FQGNSA. Trimming took off 3 bases at V and 3 bases at J, with 8 bases between the two ends. The CDR3, as DNA: TGTGCCAGCAGCTTTTCTACAGACACCGGGGAGCTGTTTTTT. Its protein is CASSFSTDTGELFF.

The chain uses TRBV27 and TRBJ1-2; TRBD1 agrees at 8 bases. This CDR3 has 14 amino acids. J lost 6 bases, V lost 4 bases, and 7 bases had no gene match. CDR1 and CDR2 from the germline V gene are MNHEY and SMNVEV (reference sequence). The CDR3 is CASSSGQGWNGYTF. In DNA form, the CDR3 reads TGTGCCAGCAGTTCAGGACAGGGATGGAATGGCTACACCTTC.